This T cell receptor beta chain was identified in a study of blood T cell repertoires in COVID-19 (dated by TCRdb to about 2020). Notes on the research overall: The collaborator samples originated in the United States, Italy and Spain and spanned the acute and convalescent phases of COVID-19. The prospective study material was composed of cDNA or gDNA derived from T cells, B-cell-depleted T cells, or PBMCs. The dataset comprised deeply sampled blood TCRbeta repertoires from subjects exposed to, actively infected with, or recovered from COVID-19. The repertoires were released in a freely available public database meant as a resource for research on the immune response to SARS-CoV-2. The samples were drawn from the first 160 participants of the ongoing ImmuneRACE study and from 1,254 subjects provided by 6 global collaborators. The sample metadata nearly always contained a de-identified subject ID, COVID-19 status, age in years and sex. Where available, HLA class I and class II types were taken from metadata supplied by the sample provider and were not determined by assay-based typing.

The immunoSEQ Assay, a bias-controlled multiplex PCR, was used to amplify TCRbeta CDR3 regions from genomic DNA. Per the authors' processing: The number of nucleated cells in each sample was estimated from the amplification of reference gene primers within the assay. Sequence reads were collapsed and filtered to measure the absolute abundance of every unique TCRbeta CDR3 rearrangement. For each sample, productive Simpson clonality was calculated as the square root of Simpson's diversity index over productive rearrangements. The immuneACCESS repertoire file appears here via TCRdb, limited to in-frame rearrangements. These files lack a portion of the clones; in checked studies, under half of the deficit traces to unresolved V genes, and the cause of the others is not known. That table supplies the V and J calls and clone size; D and trimming were determined from the DNA. Within this sample are approximately 120,000 clones, with approximately 85% of them counted one time only. The ten biggest clones cover roughly a sixth of the sample.

One collaborating source in Seattle enrolled patients while the patients were actively infected and followed the patients over time throughout the course of disease. Whole blood was collected in K2EDTA tubes by collaborating institutions according to the institutions' own protocols. For TCRbeta analysis, collaborator samples were shipped as frozen whole blood, as isolated PBMCs, or as DNA extracted from either sample type. The CDR3 runs 17 residues from the cysteine to the phenylalanine. The entry retains the CDR3 DNA only, 51 bases that are in frame from base 1. The germline V gene specifies MNHNS as CDR1 and SASEGT as CDR2. V is pruned by 4 bases and J by 4 bases, leaving 10 bases of the junction without a gene match. What the research found in general, with its limitations: The amount of clinical and demographic metadata varied by source and participant and was provided uncurated.

Notes on this clone: No antigen is known for it. No base quality values were provided; no much bigger clone lies one nucleotide off.

The material sequenced was peripheral blood. This receptor was obtained from a man aged 25-45 years with COVID-19, enrolled during active disease. The chain is made from TRBV6-1 and TRBJ2-5; 12 middle bases align to TRBD2. CDR3 protein: CASSVTSLAGGAETQYF. The sequence in DNA is TGTGCCAGCAGTGTAACTTCACTAGCGGGAGGAGCAGAGACCCAGTACTTC.